This paragraph covers one T cell receptor beta chain sequence. Its antigen is not identified. This sample is drawn from a study of immune evolution from preneoplasia to lung adenocarcinoma. Clones were read by immunoSEQ multiplex PCR, and TCRdb kept only the in-frame ones, dropping some. The sample contains over 30,000 clones, 60% to 75% of which appear only once. Germline V gene sequence: CDR1 GTSNPN, CDR2 SVGIG (reference sequence). The trim removed 2 bases at V and 3 bases at J, leaving 10 bases unmatched. This CDR3 contains 15 residues. Overall study findings and caveats: KRAS-mutant nodules had the highest T cell clonality. Later-stage lesions seemingly showed higher T cell density and diversity than normal lung.

Histologic diagnosis was independently verified by two lung pathologists. Macro-dissection enriched premalignant or tumor cells before nucleic acid extraction. The sequence was obtained from a person aged 55 to 75 with lung adenocarcinoma. The chain employs TRBV30 and TRBJ2-7; TRBD2 matches at 7 bases. Sequencing was carried out using FFPE invasive lung adenocarcinoma tissue. DNA for the CDR3: TGTGCCTGGAGTCGGGGCGGGAGCAGTATCTACGAGCAGTACTTC. Translating gives CAWSRGGSSIYEQYF. The full variable domain, in which reference TRBV30 and TRBJ2-7 provide the parts outside the CDR3, is SQTIHQWPATLVQPVGSPLSLECTVEGTSNPNLYWYRQAAGRGLQLLFYSVGIGQISSEVPQNLSASRPQDRQFILSSKKLLLSDSGFYLCAWSRGGSSIYEQYFGPGTRLTVT.